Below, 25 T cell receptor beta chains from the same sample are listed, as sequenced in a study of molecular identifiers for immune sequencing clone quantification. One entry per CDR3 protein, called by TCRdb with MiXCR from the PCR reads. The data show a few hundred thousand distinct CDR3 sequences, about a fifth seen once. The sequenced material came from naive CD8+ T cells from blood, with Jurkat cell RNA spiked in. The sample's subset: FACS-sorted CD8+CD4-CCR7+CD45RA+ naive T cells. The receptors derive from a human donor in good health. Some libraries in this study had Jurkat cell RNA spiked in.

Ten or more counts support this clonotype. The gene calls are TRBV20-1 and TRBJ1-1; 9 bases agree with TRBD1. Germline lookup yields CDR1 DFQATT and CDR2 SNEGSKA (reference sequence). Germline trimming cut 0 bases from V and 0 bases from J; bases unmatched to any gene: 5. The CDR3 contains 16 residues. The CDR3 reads CSARDWDRAMNTEAFF. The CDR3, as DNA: TGCAGTGCTAGAGATTGGGACAGGGCGATGAACACTGAAGCTTTCTTT.

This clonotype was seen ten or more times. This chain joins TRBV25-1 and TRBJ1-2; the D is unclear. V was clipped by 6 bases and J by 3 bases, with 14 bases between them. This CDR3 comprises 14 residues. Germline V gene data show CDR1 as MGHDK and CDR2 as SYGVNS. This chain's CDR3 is CASSEAGDYYGYTF. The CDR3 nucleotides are TGTGCCAGCAGCGAGGCCGGGGATTACTATGGCTACACCTTC.

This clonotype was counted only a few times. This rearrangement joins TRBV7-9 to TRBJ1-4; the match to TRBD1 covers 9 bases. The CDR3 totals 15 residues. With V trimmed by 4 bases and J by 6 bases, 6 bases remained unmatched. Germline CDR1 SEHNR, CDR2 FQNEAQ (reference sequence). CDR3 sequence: CASSSGQGQDEKLFF. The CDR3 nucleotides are TGTGCCAGCAGCTCCGGACAGGGGCAAGATGAAAAACTGTTTTTT.

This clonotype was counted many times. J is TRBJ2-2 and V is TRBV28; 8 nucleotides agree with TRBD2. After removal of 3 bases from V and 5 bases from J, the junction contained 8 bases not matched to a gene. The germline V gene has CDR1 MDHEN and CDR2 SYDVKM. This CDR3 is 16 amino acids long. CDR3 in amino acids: CASSLASGRGTGELFF. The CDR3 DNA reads TGTGCCAGCAGTTTGGCGAGCGGGAGAGGTACCGGGGAGCTGTTTTTT.

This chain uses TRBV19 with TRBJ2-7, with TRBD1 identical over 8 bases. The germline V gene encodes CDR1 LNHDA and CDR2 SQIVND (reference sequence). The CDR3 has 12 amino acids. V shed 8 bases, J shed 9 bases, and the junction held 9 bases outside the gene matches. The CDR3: CASGQGVGGQYF. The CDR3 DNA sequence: TGTGCCAGTGGACAGGGTGTGGGCGGGCAGTACTTC.

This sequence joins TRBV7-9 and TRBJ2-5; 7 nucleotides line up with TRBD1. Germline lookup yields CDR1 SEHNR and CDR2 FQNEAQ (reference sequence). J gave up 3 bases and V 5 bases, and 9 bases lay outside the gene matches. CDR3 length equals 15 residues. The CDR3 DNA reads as TGTGCCAGCAGCATACCCGGGACAGCCAAAGAGACCCAGTACTTC. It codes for CASSIPGTAKETQYF.

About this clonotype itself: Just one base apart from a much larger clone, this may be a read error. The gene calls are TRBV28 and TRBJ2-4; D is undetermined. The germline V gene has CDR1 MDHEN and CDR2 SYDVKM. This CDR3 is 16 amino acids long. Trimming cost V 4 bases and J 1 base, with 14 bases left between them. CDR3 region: CASSSAPNFAKNIQYF. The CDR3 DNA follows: TGTGCCAGCAGTTCAGCCCCAAATTTTGCCAAAAACATTCAGTACTTC.

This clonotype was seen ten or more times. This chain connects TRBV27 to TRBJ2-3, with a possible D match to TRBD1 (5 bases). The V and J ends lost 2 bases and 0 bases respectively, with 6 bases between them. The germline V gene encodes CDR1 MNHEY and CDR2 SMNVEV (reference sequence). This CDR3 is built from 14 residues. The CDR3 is CASSLGHSTDTQYF. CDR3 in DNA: TGTGCCAGCAGTTTAGGACATAGCACAGATACGCAGTATTTT.

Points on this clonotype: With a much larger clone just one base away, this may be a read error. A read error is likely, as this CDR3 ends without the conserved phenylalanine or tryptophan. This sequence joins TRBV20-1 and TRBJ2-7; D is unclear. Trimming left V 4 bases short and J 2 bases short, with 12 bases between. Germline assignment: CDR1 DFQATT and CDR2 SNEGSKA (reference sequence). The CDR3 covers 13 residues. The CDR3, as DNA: TGCAGTGCTATCGGACCGAAGGCCTACGAGCAGTACTCC. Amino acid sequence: CSAIGPKAYEQYS.

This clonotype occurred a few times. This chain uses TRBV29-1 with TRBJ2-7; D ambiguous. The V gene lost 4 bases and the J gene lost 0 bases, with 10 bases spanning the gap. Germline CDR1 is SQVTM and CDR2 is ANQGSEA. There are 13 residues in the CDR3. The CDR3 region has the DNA TGCAGCGTTGGTGAAGGGAACTCCTACGAGCAGTACTTC. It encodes CSVGEGNSYEQYF.

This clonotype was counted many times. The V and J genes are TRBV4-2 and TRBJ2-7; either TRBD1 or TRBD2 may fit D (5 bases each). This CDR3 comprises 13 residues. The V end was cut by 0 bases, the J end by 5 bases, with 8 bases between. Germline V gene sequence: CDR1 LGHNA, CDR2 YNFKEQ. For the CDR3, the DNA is TGTGCCAGCAGCCAAGAGCGAGGGGACGAGCAGTACTTC. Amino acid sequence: CASSQERGDEQYF.

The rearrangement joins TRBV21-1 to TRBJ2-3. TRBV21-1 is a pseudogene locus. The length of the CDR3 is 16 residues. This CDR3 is CASSILWATSTDTQYF. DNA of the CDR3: TGTGCCAGCAGCATACTATGGGCAACTAGCACAGATACGCAGTATTTT.

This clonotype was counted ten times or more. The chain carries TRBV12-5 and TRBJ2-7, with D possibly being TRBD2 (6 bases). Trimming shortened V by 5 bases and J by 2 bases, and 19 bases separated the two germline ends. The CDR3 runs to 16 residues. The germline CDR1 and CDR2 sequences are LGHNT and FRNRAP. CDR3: CASGPRDRPPAYEQYF. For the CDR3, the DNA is TGTGCTAGTGGTCCGCGGGACCGACCCCCTGCCTACGAGCAGTACTTC. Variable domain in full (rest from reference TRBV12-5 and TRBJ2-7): DARVTQTPRHKVTEMGQEVTMRCQPILGHNTVFWYRQTMMQGLELLAYFRNRAPLDDSGMPKDRFSAEMPDATLATLKIQPSEPRDSAVYFCASGPRDRPPAYEQYFGPGTRLTVT.

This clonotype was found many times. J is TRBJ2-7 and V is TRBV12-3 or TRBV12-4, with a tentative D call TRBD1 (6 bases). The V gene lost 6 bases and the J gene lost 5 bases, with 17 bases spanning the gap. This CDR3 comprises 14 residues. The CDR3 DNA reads TGTGCCAGCAGCCCTTACAGGGAGTCCCACGAGCAGTACTTC. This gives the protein CASSPYRESHEQYF.

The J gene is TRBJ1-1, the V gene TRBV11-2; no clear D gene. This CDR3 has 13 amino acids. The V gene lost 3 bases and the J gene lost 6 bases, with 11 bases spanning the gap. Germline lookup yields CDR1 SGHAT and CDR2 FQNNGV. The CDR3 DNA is TGTGCCAGCAGCTTCTATACTAGCGCTGAAGCTTTCTTT. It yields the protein CASSFYTSAEAFF.

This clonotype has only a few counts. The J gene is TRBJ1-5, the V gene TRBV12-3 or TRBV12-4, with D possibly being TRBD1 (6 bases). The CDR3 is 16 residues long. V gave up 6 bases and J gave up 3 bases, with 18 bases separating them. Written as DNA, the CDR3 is TGTGCCAGCAGCCTAGGGGGGGCAGGAGACAATCAGCCCCAGCATTTT. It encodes CASSLGGAGDNQPQHF.

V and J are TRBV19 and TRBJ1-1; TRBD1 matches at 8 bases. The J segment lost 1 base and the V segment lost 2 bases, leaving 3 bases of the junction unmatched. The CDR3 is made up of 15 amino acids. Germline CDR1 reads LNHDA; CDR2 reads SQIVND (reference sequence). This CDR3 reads CASSIRTGKNTEAFF. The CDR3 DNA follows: TGTGCCAGTAGTATAAGGACAGGGAAGAACACTGAAGCTTTCTTT.

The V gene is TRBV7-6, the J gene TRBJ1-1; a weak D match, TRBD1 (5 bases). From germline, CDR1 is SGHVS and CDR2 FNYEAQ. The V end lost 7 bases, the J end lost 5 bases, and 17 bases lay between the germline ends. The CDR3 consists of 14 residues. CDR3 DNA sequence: TGTGCCAGCACCCTCTCAGGGAAGGGGACTGAAGCTTTCTTT. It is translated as CASTLSGKGTEAFF. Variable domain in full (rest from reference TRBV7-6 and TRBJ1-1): GAGVSQSPRYKVTKRGQDVALRCDPISGHVSLYWYRQALGQGPEFLTYFNYEAQQDKSGLPNDRFSAERPEGSISTLTIQRTEQRDSAMYRCASTLSGKGTEAFFGQGTRLTVV.

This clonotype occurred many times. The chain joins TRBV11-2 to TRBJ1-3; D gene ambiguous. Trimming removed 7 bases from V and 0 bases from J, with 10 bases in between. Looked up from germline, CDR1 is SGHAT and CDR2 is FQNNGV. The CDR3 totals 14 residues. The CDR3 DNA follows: TGTGCCAGCACCCGGGCCCTCTCTGGAAACACCATATATTTT. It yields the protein CASTRALSGNTIYF.

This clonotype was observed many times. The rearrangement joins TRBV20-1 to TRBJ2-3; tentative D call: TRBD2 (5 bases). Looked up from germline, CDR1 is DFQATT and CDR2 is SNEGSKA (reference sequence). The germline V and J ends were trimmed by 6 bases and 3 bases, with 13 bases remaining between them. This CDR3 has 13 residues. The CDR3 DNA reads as TGCAGTGCCCGAATACTAGGGACAGATACGCAGTATTTT. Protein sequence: CSARILGTDTQYF.

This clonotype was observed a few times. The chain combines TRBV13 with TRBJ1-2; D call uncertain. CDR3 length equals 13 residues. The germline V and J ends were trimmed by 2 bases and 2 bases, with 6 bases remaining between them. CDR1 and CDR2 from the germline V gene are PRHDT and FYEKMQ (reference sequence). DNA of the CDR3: TGTGCCAGCAGCTTATTAGAAAACTATGGCTACACCTTC. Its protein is CASSLLENYGYTF.

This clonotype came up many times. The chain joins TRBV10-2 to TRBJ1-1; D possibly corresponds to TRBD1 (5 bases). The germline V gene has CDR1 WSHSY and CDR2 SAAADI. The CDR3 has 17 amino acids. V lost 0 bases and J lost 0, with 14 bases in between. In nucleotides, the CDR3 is TGCGCCAGCAGTGAGTCTAGAGGGGCAGGGATGAACACTGAAGCTTTCTTT. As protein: CASSESRGAGMNTEAFF.

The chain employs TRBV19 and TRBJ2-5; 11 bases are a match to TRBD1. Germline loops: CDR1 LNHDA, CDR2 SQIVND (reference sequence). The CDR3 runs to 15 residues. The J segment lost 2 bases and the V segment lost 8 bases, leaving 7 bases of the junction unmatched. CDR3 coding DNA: TGTGCCAGTGGCGAGGGACAGGGGGTTCAAGAGACCCAGTACTTC. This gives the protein CASGEGQGVQETQYF.

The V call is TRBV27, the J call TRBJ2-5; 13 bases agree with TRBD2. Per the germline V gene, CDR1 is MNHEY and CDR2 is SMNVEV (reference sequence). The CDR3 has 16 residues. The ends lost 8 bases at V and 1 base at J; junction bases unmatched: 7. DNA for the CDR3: TGTGCCAGCTCAATTGGGACTAGCGGGACCCAAGAGACCCAGTACTTC. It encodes CASSIGTSGTQETQYF.

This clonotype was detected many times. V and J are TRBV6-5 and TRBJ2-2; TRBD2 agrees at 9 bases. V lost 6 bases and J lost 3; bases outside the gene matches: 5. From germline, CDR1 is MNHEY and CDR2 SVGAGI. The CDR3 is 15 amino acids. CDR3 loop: CASSTSGHYTGELFF. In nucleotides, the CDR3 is TGTGCCAGCAGCACTAGCGGGCACTACACCGGGGAGCTGTTTTTT.